The clone carrying this TCR beta chain was detected once. This entry comes from a study of blood T cell repertoires in COVID-19. About the research overall: Sources were T cells, B-cell-depleted T cells, or PBMCs; the material itself was cDNA or gDNA.

Authors' processing steps: Amplification of reference gene primers provided the estimated nucleated cell counts. Sequencing used immunoSEQ multiplex PCR; TCRdb keeps in-frame clones, though not all of them. The D gene and trimming were derived from the DNA, and the V and J assignments and clone size from that table. The sample lists under 8,500 clones; about 81% were seen once. The CDR3 extends over 14 amino acids. In germline, CDR1 is MNHEY, CDR2 SVGAGI. With V trimmed by 2 bases and J by 4 bases, 2 bases remained unmatched. Sequencing was carried out using peripheral blood. This TCR came from a human donor with active COVID-19. The donor label of this sample is uncertain. The chain uses TRBV6-5 and TRBJ1-2; 9 nucleotides match TRBD1. CDR3 residues: CASSYGQGIYGYTF. Written as DNA, the CDR3 is TGTGCCAGCAGTTACGGACAGGGGATCTATGGCTACACCTTC.